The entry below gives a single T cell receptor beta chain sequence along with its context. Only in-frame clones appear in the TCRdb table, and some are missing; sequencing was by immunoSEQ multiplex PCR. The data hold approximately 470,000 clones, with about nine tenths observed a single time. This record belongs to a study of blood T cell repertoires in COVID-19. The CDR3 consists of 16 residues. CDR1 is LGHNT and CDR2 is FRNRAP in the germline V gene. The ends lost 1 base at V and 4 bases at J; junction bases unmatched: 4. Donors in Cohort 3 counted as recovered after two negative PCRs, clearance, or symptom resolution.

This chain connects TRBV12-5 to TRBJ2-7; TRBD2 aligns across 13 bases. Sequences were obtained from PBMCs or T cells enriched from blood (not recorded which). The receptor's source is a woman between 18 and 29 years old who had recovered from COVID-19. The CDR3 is CASGLATSGGVYEQYF. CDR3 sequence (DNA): TGTGCTAGTGGTTTGGCCACTAGCGGGGGGGTATACGAGCAGTACTTC.